The T cell receptor beta chain described here comes from a study of neurological immune-mediated disorders. The overall study: Of the multiple sclerosis patients, 34 in total, some 30 were relapsing-remitting and 3 were secondary progressive. The study's findings and limits: HTLV-1-associated myelopathy had the most TCR clonal expansion, whereas multiple sclerosis had the least (lower than in healthy controls). The phylogenetic placement of 18 of 34 multiple sclerosis patients' repertoires in one related-CDR3 cluster constitutes a possible signature.

In germline, CDR1 is DFQATT, CDR2 SNEGSKA (reference sequence). The CDR3 sequence is 16 residues long. Trimming removed 0 bases at V and 6 bases at J, with 20 bases between. With 10-nucleotide random UMIs, 5'RACE was used to make the cDNA. MiXCR was run by TCRdb on the 5' RACE reads, yielding one entry per CDR3 protein. The sample has 55,000 to 70,000 distinct CDR3 sequences; about 4% are singletons. This clonotype was found many times. What it recognizes is unknown. The chain uses TRBV20-1 and TRBJ1-1, with a possible D match to TRBD1 (6 bases). This TCR derives from a man under 40 with multiple sclerosis. The specimen sequenced was PBMCs. Here the CDR3 reads CSARDLIQGLSAEAFF. CDR3 in DNA: TGCAGTGCTAGAGATCTGATCCAGGGGTTGTCGGCTGAAGCTTTCTTT.